The 12 T cell receptor beta chains listed next were all sequenced from one sample in a study of CD8 T cells in Susac syndrome. The RNA input was roughly 0.45 to 1 ug, and it was reverse transcribed with random hexamers. One entry per CDR3 protein results from TCRdb running MiXCR on the immunoSEQ multiplex PCR reads. The sample yields some 150,000 distinct CDR3 sequences, nearly 97% seen once. The material sequenced was CD4+ T cells from PBMCs. The receptors come from a human donor with Susac syndrome.

The genes are TRBV7-7 and TRBJ2-1; tentatively, D is TRBD1 (6 bases). The germline V and J ends were trimmed by 5 bases and 5 bases, with 16 bases remaining between them. In germline, CDR1 is SSHAT, CDR2 FNYEAQ (reference sequence). CDR3 length: 15 amino acids. The CDR3 DNA sequence: TGTGCCAGCAGCCCTCACTCAACAGGGAACAATGAGCAGTTCTTC. Translating it yields CASSPHSTGNNEQFF.

The chain recombines TRBV14 with TRBJ2-1; tentatively, D is TRBD2 (5 bases). The CDR3 is 13 residues long. Germline V lookup: CDR1 SGHDN, CDR2 FVKESK. Trimming removed 4 bases at V and 10 bases at J, with 14 bases between. The CDR3 DNA reads TGTGCCAGCAGCCTTACCGGCCCGGGGGAGCAGTTCTTC. Its protein is CASSLTGPGEQFF.

This chain joins TRBV28 and TRBJ1-4, with TRBD1 identical over 7 bases. J was trimmed by 11 bases and V by 6 bases; bases with no gene match: 9. Germline V gene data show CDR1 as MDHEN and CDR2 as SYDVKM. This CDR3 has 13 amino acids. The CDR3 DNA reads TGTGCCAGCAGCCGATGGGACAGCGGCAAACTGTTTTTT. It translates to CASSRWDSGKLFF.

This sequence joins TRBV5-4 and TRBJ2-1, with TRBD2 identical over 13 bases. The V and J ends lost 4 bases and 8 bases, in that order; junction bases with no gene match: 9. The CDR3 has 16 amino acids. Germline V gene lookup returns CDR1 SGHNT and CDR2 YYREEE (reference sequence). The CDR3: CASSQRLAGGMDEQFF. The DNA of the CDR3 is TGTGCCAGCAGCCAAAGACTAGCGGGAGGTATGGATGAGCAGTTCTTC.

CDR3 coding DNA: TGTGCCAGCACCCGGGACTCCCATCAGCCCCAGCATTTT. Translation gives CASTRDSHQPQHF. The rearrangement joins TRBV2 to TRBJ1-5; weak D call: TRBD1 (5 bases). V shed 7 bases and J shed 5 bases, with 12 bases lying between them. Germline V gene data show CDR1 as SNHLY and CDR2 as FYNNEI. CDR3 size: 13 residues.

The V gene is TRBV13, the J gene TRBJ2-2; D may be TRBD1 or TRBD2 (5 bases each). V lost 7 bases and J lost 3, with 12 bases in between. The germline gives CDR1 PRHDT, CDR2 FYEKMQ (reference sequence). The CDR3 has 14 residues. CDR3 sequence (DNA): TGTGCCAGCACCCCGGGACGGCACACCGGGGAGCTGTTTTTT. Protein: CASTPGRHTGELFF.

CDR3: CASSPRTGVNTEAFF. CDR3 DNA sequence: TGTGCCAGCTCACCCAGGACAGGGGTGAACACTGAAGCTTTCTTT. V and J are TRBV18 and TRBJ1-1; 9 nucleotides align to TRBD1. J gave up 0 bases and V 3 bases, and 2 bases lay outside the gene matches. CDR3 length equals 15 residues. Germline CDR1 is KGHSH and CDR2 is LQKENI.

The genes are TRBV29-1 and TRBJ2-7; D possibly corresponds to TRBD1 (6 bases). Germline-derived CDR1 and CDR2 are SQVTM and ANQGSEA. The CDR3 is 11 residues long. V lost 5 bases to trimming and J lost 11 bases, with 16 bases between them. The CDR3 loop is CSVYRGTLEYF. Here the CDR3 DNA reads TGCAGCGTTTATAGGGGGACGTTGGAGTACTTC.

The genes are TRBV20-1 and TRBJ2-1; tentatively, D is TRBD2 (5 bases). The CDR3 is made up of 15 amino acids. Between the trimmed V and J ends, which lost 3 bases and 5 bases, there was a span of 17 bases. Germline loops: CDR1 DFQATT, CDR2 SNEGSKA (reference sequence). CDR3: CSASQTYRGNNEQFF. CDR3 coding DNA: TGCAGTGCTAGCCAGACTTACCGGGGAAACAATGAGCAGTTCTTC.

The CDR3 protein is CASRSGSKNIQYF. The DNA for the CDR3 is TGTGCCAGCAGGTCGGGGAGCAAGAACATTCAGTACTTC. This sequence joins TRBV28 and TRBJ2-4; D is possibly TRBD2 (5 bases). With 6 bases removed from V and 7 bases from J, the gap between germline ends came to 13 bases. Germline CDR1 MDHEN, CDR2 SYDVKM. This CDR3 contains 13 residues.

The V call is TRBV9, the J call TRBJ2-1; 9 bases are shared with TRBD1. CDR1 and CDR2 (germline): SGDLS, YYNGEE. The CDR3 extends over 14 amino acids. V lost 6 bases and J lost 6; bases outside the gene matches: 7. The CDR3 DNA follows: TGTGCCAGCACCTGGGGACAGGGCTCCAATGAGCAGTTCTTC. This encodes CASTWGQGSNEQFF.

This clonotype was detected only once. This sequence joins TRBV20-1 and TRBJ2-5; D is unresolved. The V end lost 2 bases, the J end lost 0 bases, and 13 bases lay between the germline ends. This CDR3 contains 15 residues. Per the germline V gene, CDR1 is DFQATT and CDR2 is SNEGSKA (reference sequence). The CDR3 loop is CSARPALVYQETQYF. DNA of the CDR3: TGCAGTGCTAGACCTGCTTTAGTGTACCAAGAGACCCAGTACTTC.